The 3 T cell receptor beta chains presented below share a single source sample, sequenced in a study of shared clonotypes between healthy human individuals. The naive CD8 population came from CD45RO-negative cells selected for CCR7, without terminally differentiated effector memory CD45RA+ cells. TCRdb keeps only in-frame clones here, not all; method: immunoSEQ multiplex PCR. The table lists some 2,000,000 clones, about 94% of them singletons. The sequenced sample was naive CD8+ T cells sorted from blood. These receptors all come from a man between 18 and 29 years old in good health.

The V gene is TRBV5-6, the J gene TRBJ2-1, with D unresolved. Germline-derived CDR1 and CDR2 are SGHDT and YYEEEE. Between the trimmed V and J ends, which lost 2 bases and 3 bases, there was a span of 9 bases. The CDR3 has 14 residues. The CDR3 is CASSFGSNYNEQFF. The CDR3 region has the DNA TGTGCCAGCAGCTTCGGGTCTAACTACAATGAGCAGTTCTTC.

This chain uses TRBV7-8 with TRBJ2-2; 11 bases fit TRBD2. The CDR3 is made up of 15 amino acids. CDR1 and CDR2 from the germline V gene are SGHVS and FQNEAQ. The V and J ends lost 3 bases and 6 bases, in that order; junction bases with no gene match: 3. The chain's CDR3 is CASSFWTSGSGELFF. CDR3 nucleotides: TGTGCCAGCAGCTTTTGGACTAGCGGGTCCGGGGAGCTGTTTTTT.

The genes are TRBV7-9 and TRBJ2-5; D possibly corresponds to TRBD1 (6 bases). Germline V gene lookup returns CDR1 SEHNR and CDR2 FQNEAQ (reference sequence). With 7 bases removed from V and 5 bases from J, the gap between germline ends came to 11 bases. CDR3 length: 12 amino acids. In DNA, the CDR3 is TGTGCCAGCATGGGGGCCCGGGAGACCCAGTACTTC. Translation: CASMGARETQYF.